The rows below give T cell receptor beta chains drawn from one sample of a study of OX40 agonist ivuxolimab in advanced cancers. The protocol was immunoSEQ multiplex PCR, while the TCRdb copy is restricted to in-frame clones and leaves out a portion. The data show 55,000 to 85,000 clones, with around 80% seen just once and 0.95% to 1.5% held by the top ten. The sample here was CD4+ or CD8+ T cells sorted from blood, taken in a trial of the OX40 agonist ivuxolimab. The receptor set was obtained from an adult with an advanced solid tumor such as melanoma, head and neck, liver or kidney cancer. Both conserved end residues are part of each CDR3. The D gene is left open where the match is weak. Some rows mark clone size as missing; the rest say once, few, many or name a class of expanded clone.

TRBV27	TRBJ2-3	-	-	TGTGCCAGCAGTCCACCGGGACAACCGTCAGATACGCAGTATTTT	CASSPPGQPSDTQYF
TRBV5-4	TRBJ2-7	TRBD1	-	TGTGCCAGCAGCTTGGCACAGGGGGCCGGCGAGCAGTACTTC	CASSLAQGAGEQYF
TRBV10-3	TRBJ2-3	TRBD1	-	TGTGCCATCAGTTTGGGACAGGGGGACACGCAGTATTTT	CAISLGQGDTQYF
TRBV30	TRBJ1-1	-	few	TGTGCCTGGAGCCCGGGAACTGAAGCTTTCTTT	CAWSPGTEAFF
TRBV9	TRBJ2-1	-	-	TGTGCCAGCAGCGTCTCCGGGACTGCCAGCTCCTACAATGAGCAGTTCTTC	CASSVSGTASSYNEQFF
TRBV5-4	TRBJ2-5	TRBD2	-	TGTGCCAGCAGCTTACGACTAGCGGGGGTGGGAGAGACCCAGTACTTC	CASSLRLAGVGETQYF
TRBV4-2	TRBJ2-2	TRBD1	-	TGTGCCAGCAGTCAGCAGGCGGGACAGGGGATTTTGGCCGGGGAGCTGTTTTTT	CASSQQAGQGILAGELFF
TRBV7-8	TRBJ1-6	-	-	TGTGCCAGCAGCCCCGGGTCCTCAGGAGTGTCAGCCCTCCACTTT	CASSPGSSGVSALHF
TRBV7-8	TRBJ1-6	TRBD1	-	TGTGCCAGCAGTTTGGGCCGGGACAGGGCTTTCTCACCCCTCCACTTT	CASSLGRDRAFSPLHF
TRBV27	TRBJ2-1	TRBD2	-	TGTGCCAGCAGTCTACTTTCCGGGGGGTTCTACAATGAGCAGTTCTTC	CASSLLSGGFYNEQFF
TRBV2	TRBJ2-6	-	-	TGTGCCGGTCGGGGACTCTCTGGGGCCAACGTCCTGACTTTC	CAGRGLSGANVLTF
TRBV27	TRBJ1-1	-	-	TGTGCCAGCAGTATAGAAAGAGACACTGAAGCTTTCTTT	CASSIERDTEAFF
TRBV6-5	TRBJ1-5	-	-	TGTGCCAGCAGTTCAGACAGGTTAGAGCCCCAGCATTTT	CASSSDRLEPQHF
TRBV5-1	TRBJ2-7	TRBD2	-	TGCGCCAGCAGCTTGGGTGGGACTAGGGGATACGAGCAGTACTTC	CASSLGGTRGYEQYF
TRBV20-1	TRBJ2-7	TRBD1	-	TGCAGCTGGACAGGGGGAGGCGAGCAGTACTTC	CSWTGGGEQYF
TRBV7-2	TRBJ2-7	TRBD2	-	TGTGCCAGCAGCTTAGGTAGGACTAGCTACGAGCAGTACTTC	CASSLGRTSYEQYF
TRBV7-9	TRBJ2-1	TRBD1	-	TGTGCCAGCAGCATACAGGGGCAAAGCAATGAGCAGTTCTTC	CASSIQGQSNEQFF
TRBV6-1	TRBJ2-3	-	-	TGTGCCAGCAGCAGCACAGATACGCAGTATTTT	CASSSTDTQYF
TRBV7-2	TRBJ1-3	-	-	TGTGCCAGCAGCCGGACTCATAGCGTCGGAGGAAACACCATATATTTT	CASSRTHSVGGNTIYF
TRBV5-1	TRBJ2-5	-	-	TGCGCCAGCAGCTTACAGGGTTTCCCCCAAGAGACCCAGTACTTC	CASSLQGFPQETQYF
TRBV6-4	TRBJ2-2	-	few	TGTGCCAGCAGTGTCGAGCCGAACACCGGGGAGCTGTTTTTT	CASSVEPNTGELFF
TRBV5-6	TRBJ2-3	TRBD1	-	TGTGCCAGCAGCTTCCATGCCGGGACAGGTAACACAGATACGCAGTATTTT	CASSFHAGTGNTDTQYF
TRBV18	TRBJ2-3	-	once	TGTGCCAGCTCACGCGGACAGTTCACAGATACGCAGTATTTT	CASSRGQFTDTQYF
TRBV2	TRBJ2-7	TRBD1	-	TGTGCCAGCAGTACCCCAGGGGGCTCGGAGTACTTC	CASSTPGGSEYF
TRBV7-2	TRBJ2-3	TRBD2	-	TGTGCCAGCAGCCCTAGGACTAGCGGGGGGGACACAGATACGCAGTATTTT	CASSPRTSGGDTDTQYF
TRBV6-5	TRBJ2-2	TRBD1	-	TGTGCCAGCAGGGTGGACAGGTACACCGGGGAGCTGTTTTTT	CASRVDRYTGELFF
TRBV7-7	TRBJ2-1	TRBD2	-	TGTGCCAGCAGCTCTTTAGCGGGGGGCGCAAACAATGAGCAGTTCTTC	CASSSLAGGANNEQFF
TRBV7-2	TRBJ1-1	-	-	TGTGCCAGCAGCTTGACTGAGGGTGTGAACACTGAAGCTTTCTTT	CASSLTEGVNTEAFF
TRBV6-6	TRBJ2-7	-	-	TGTGCCAGCCTCCCAGGAAGGACCGTGCCCTACGAGCAGTACTTC	CASLPGRTVPYEQYF